A selection of T cell receptor beta chains follows, all from one sample in a study of T cell repertoires in aging, cancer and after chemotherapy. MiXCR was run by TCRdb on the multiplex PCR reads, yielding one entry per CDR3 protein. The sample holds about 3,000 distinct CDR3 sequences, over 25% seen once. Material: blood. Receptor source: a human donor in good health. CDR3s include the opening cysteine and the closing phenylalanine or tryptophan. Each record gives: V gene, J gene, clone size, D gene, CDR3 DNA, CDR3 protein. The D gene is left open where the match is weak. A row's size may be missing; if present it is once, few, many or a size class.

v_gene: TRBV13; j_gene: TRBJ2-2; abundance: .; d_gene: TRBD2; CDR3nt: TGTGCCAGCAGCTCCGGGACTAGCGGGATCGTCGGGGAGCTGTTTTTT; CDR3aa: CASSSGTSGIVGELFF
v_gene: TRBV7-9; j_gene: TRBJ2-1; abundance: .; d_gene: TRBD2; CDR3nt: TGTGCCAGCAGCTCGAGTCGGGGGGGAATTTACAATGAGCAGTTCTTC; CDR3aa: CASSSSRGGIYNEQFF
v_gene: TRBV10-3; j_gene: TRBJ1-5; abundance: .; d_gene: .; CDR3nt: TGTGCCATCAGTGAGTCGATTTTAAGACTCAATCAGCCCCAGCATTTT; CDR3aa: CAISESILRLNQPQHF
v_gene: TRBV29-1; j_gene: TRBJ1-1; abundance: few; d_gene: TRBD1; CDR3nt: TGCAGCGTTGAAGACCCAGAGAGGGGGCGCGGGACTGAAGCTTTCTTT; CDR3aa: CSVEDPERGRGTEAFF
v_gene: TRBV27; j_gene: TRBJ2-7; abundance: .; d_gene: .; CDR3nt: TGTGCCAGCAGTTTATTGGGCGGGCAGTACTTC; CDR3aa: CASSLLGGQYF
v_gene: TRBV29-1; j_gene: TRBJ1-4; abundance: large; d_gene: .; CDR3nt: TGCAGCGTTCCGGGGCCGGCGAGGGAAAAACTGTTTTTT; CDR3aa: CSVPGPAREKLFF
v_gene: TRBV5-1; j_gene: TRBJ1-6; abundance: few; d_gene: .; CDR3nt: TGCGCCAGCAGCTTGGGAACAGGGAGGAATTCACCCCTCCACTTT; CDR3aa: CASSLGTGRNSPLHF
v_gene: TRBV5-5; j_gene: TRBJ1-5; abundance: .; d_gene: .; CDR3nt: TGTGCCAGCAGCTTGGTGGCAGGGAGCAATCAGCCCCAGCATTTT; CDR3aa: CASSLVAGSNQPQHF
v_gene: TRBV11-3; j_gene: TRBJ1-2; abundance: large; d_gene: .; CDR3nt: TGTGCCAGCAGCTGGGCAGCAAACTATGGCTACACCTTC; CDR3aa: CASSWAANYGYTF
v_gene: TRBV6-4; j_gene: TRBJ2-2; abundance: large; d_gene: .; CDR3nt: TGTGCCAGCAGTGAGGGGGACACCGGGGAGCTGTTTTTT; CDR3aa: CASSEGDTGELFF
v_gene: TRBV10-1; j_gene: TRBJ1-4; abundance: .; d_gene: TRBD1; CDR3nt: TGCGCCAGCACCTTCCCACCTCGGCAGGGGGCGCTTATTGAAAAACTGTTTTTT; CDR3aa: CASTFPPRQGALIEKLFF
v_gene: TRBV12-3/TRBV12-4; j_gene: TRBJ2-7; abundance: .; d_gene: TRBD1; CDR3nt: TGTGCCAGCGGTCCCGGGACAGGGGCTTACGAGCAGTACTTC; CDR3aa: CASGPGTGAYEQYF
v_gene: TRBV27; j_gene: TRBJ2-5; abundance: medium-sized; d_gene: .; CDR3nt: TGTGCCACAAGGGGGGCGGTGCCGGTGGAGACCCAGTACTTC; CDR3aa: CATRGAVPVETQYF
v_gene: TRBV12-3/TRBV12-4; j_gene: TRBJ1-2; abundance: medium-sized; d_gene: .; CDR3nt: TGTGCCAGCAGTCCAGACATGGAGCCCGGGGGCTACACCTTC; CDR3aa: CASSPDMEPGGYTF
v_gene: TRBV5-1; j_gene: TRBJ2-7; abundance: .; d_gene: TRBD1; CDR3nt: TGCGCCAGCAGCTCAGACCCGGGACAGGGTCTATCCTACGAGCAGTACTTC; CDR3aa: CASSSDPGQGLSYEQYF
v_gene: TRBV27; j_gene: TRBJ2-3; abundance: medium-sized; d_gene: TRBD2; CDR3nt: TGTGCCAGCAGTCCTACACTAGCGGGACGGCAGTATTTT; CDR3aa: CASSPTLAGRQYF
v_gene: TRBV24-1; j_gene: TRBJ2-3; abundance: medium-sized; d_gene: TRBD2; CDR3nt: TGTGCCACCAGTGATTTGGGGGGGGACACAGATACGCAGTATTTT; CDR3aa: CATSDLGGDTDTQYF
v_gene: TRBV30; j_gene: TRBJ2-3; abundance: medium-sized; d_gene: .; CDR3nt: TGTGCCTGGGATAGACAGGGGAGGGCGAATACGCAGTATTTT; CDR3aa: CAWDRQGRANTQYF
v_gene: TRBV18; j_gene: TRBJ2-7; abundance: .; d_gene: TRBD1; CDR3nt: TGTGCCAGCTCACTCGCCTCCGGGACAGGGAGAGGCGAGCAGTACTTC; CDR3aa: CASSLASGTGRGEQYF
v_gene: TRBV19; j_gene: TRBJ2-5; abundance: medium-sized; d_gene: .; CDR3nt: TGTGCCAGTAGTCAGGGGATTGGGCCCTTGGAGACCCAGTACTTC; CDR3aa: CASSQGIGPLETQYF
v_gene: TRBV7-9; j_gene: TRBJ1-3; abundance: .; d_gene: TRBD1; CDR3nt: TGTGCCAGCAGACTCGCGACAGGGTCTGGAAACACCATATATTTT; CDR3aa: CASRLATGSGNTIYF
v_gene: TRBV6-5; j_gene: TRBJ1-1; abundance: few; d_gene: .; CDR3nt: TGTGCCAGCAGTTGGGACGGGCAGCTGAACACTGAAGCTTTCTTT; CDR3aa: CASSWDGQLNTEAFF
v_gene: TRBV5-4; j_gene: TRBJ2-5; abundance: .; d_gene: TRBD1; CDR3nt: TGTGCCAGCAGCTTCCTTAAGGGGACAGGGGGCCTTGAGACCCAGTACTTC; CDR3aa: CASSFLKGTGGLETQYF
v_gene: TRBV24-1; j_gene: TRBJ2-2; abundance: medium-sized; d_gene: .; CDR3nt: TGTGCCACCAGTGATTGGTATGACACCGGGGAGCTGTTTTTT; CDR3aa: CATSDWYDTGELFF
v_gene: TRBV19; j_gene: TRBJ2-7; abundance: medium-sized; d_gene: .; CDR3nt: TGTGCCAGTAGTCGGGGGACTGAGACCTACGAGCAGTACTTC; CDR3aa: CASSRGTETYEQYF
v_gene: TRBV6-1; j_gene: TRBJ1-1; abundance: .; d_gene: .; CDR3nt: TGTGCCAGCAGTGATCCGGGAGGGGTAAGGACTGAAGCTTTCTTT; CDR3aa: CASSDPGGVRTEAFF
v_gene: TRBV24-1; j_gene: TRBJ1-5; abundance: .; d_gene: TRBD1; CDR3nt: TGTGCCACCAGGGGGACAGATCACCAGCCCCAGCATTTT; CDR3aa: CATRGTDHQPQHF
v_gene: TRBV13; j_gene: TRBJ2-5; abundance: medium-sized; d_gene: .; CDR3nt: TGTGCCAGCAGGAGGGGGGGGGGGCAAGAGACCCAGTACTTC; CDR3aa: CASRRGGGQETQYF
v_gene: TRBV5-6; j_gene: TRBJ1-2; abundance: once; d_gene: .; CDR3nt: TGTGCCAGCAGCCAAGAAAGGGGTAACTATGGCTACACCTTC; CDR3aa: CASSQERGNYGYTF
v_gene: TRBV11-3; j_gene: TRBJ2-5; abundance: large; d_gene: TRBD2; CDR3nt: TGTGCCAGCAGCGCTAGCGGGAGGGCCTTGCTAGAGACCCAGTACTTC; CDR3aa: CASSASGRALLETQYF
v_gene: TRBV5-1; j_gene: TRBJ2-1; abundance: .; d_gene: .; CDR3nt: TGCGCCAGCACCCCGGCAGGGGCCTACAATGAGCAGTTCTTC; CDR3aa: CASTPAGAYNEQFF
v_gene: TRBV24-1; j_gene: TRBJ1-5; abundance: .; d_gene: TRBD1; CDR3nt: TGTGCCACGGCGGGCTCAGGGGGGAATCAGCCCCAGCATTTT; CDR3aa: CATAGSGGNQPQHF
v_gene: TRBV10-1; j_gene: TRBJ2-2; abundance: .; d_gene: TRBD2; CDR3nt: TGCGCCAGCAGTAGCGGGAGGGACACCGGGGAGCTGTTTTTT; CDR3aa: CASSSGRDTGELFF
v_gene: TRBV5-4; j_gene: TRBJ1-1; abundance: .; d_gene: .; CDR3nt: TGTGCCAGCAGGGTCGGAGAGCGGATAGGCACTGAAGCTTTCTTT; CDR3aa: CASRVGERIGTEAFF
v_gene: TRBV24-1; j_gene: TRBJ1-2; abundance: .; d_gene: .; CDR3nt: TGTGCCACCAGTGATTCCCTCTTCCAGGGAGGCCTCTATGGCTACACCTTC; CDR3aa: CATSDSLFQGGLYGYTF
v_gene: TRBV30; j_gene: TRBJ1-2; abundance: medium-sized; d_gene: .; CDR3nt: TGTGCCTGGACCCAACTTAACTATGGCTACACCTTC; CDR3aa: CAWTQLNYGYTF
v_gene: TRBV6-6; j_gene: TRBJ2-2; abundance: once; d_gene: .; CDR3nt: TGTGCCAGCAGTTACAGGGGCTCCTGGGAGCTGTTTTTT; CDR3aa: CASSYRGSWELFF
v_gene: TRBV6-5; j_gene: TRBJ2-2; abundance: medium-sized; d_gene: .; CDR3nt: TGTGCCAGCAGTCCCCCAGGGCAGGGAGACACCGGGGAGCTGTTTTTT; CDR3aa: CASSPPGQGDTGELFF
v_gene: TRBV20-1; j_gene: TRBJ2-1; abundance: few; d_gene: TRBD2; CDR3nt: TGCAGTGCCCCCCGGGGGGGTGTCAAGAATGAGCAGTTCTTC; CDR3aa: CSAPRGGVKNEQFF
v_gene: TRBV5-1; j_gene: TRBJ2-1; abundance: few; d_gene: TRBD2; CDR3nt: TGCGCCAGCAGCCCGACTAGCGGGAGCCATGAGCAGTTCTTC; CDR3aa: CASSPTSGSHEQFF